The 26 T cell receptor beta chains in this list originate from one sample, sequenced in a study of PD-1 blockade in classical Hodgkin lymphoma. Sequenced by immunoSEQ multiplex PCR; TCRdb stores in-frame clones only, minus some. The sample holds some 38,000 clones; 76% are singletons and the top ten take roughly 9.7%. In every patient, relapse followed autologous stem cell transplantation, while exposure to brentuximab vedotin differed. The specimen was peripheral blood mononuclear cells (PBMCs), collected at baseline. The receptors originated from a human donor with classical Hodgkin lymphoma.

The J gene is TRBJ2-1, the V gene TRBV5-1; 11 positions match TRBD2. V lost 3 bases, J lost 4 bases, and 3 bases stayed unmatched. This CDR3 spans 15 amino acids. The germline V gene encodes CDR1 SGHRS and CDR2 YFSETQ. CDR3 region: CASSSGLAVYNEQFF. The CDR3 coding sequence is TGCGCCAGCAGCTCGGGACTAGCGGTTTACAATGAGCAGTTCTTC.

This chain uses TRBV5-4 with TRBJ2-7, with D unresolved. In germline, CDR1 is SGHNT, CDR2 YYREEE (reference sequence). V was pared by 4 bases and J by 4 bases, with 9 bases between. The CDR3 is made up of 12 amino acids. The CDR3 loop reads CASSQDGYEQYF. The CDR3 DNA reads TGTGCCAGCAGCCAAGATGGGTACGAGCAGTACTTC.

This clone was seen a handful of times. The chain uses TRBV19 and TRBJ2-4; tentative D call: TRBD2 (6 bases). V lost 7 bases and J 0 bases, leaving 13 bases between the germline ends. Germline CDR1 LNHDA, CDR2 SQIVND (reference sequence). CDR3 size: 15 residues. CDR3 loop: CASKRRGQAKNIQYF. Here the CDR3 DNA reads TGTGCCAGTAAGAGGAGGGGTCAAGCCAAAAACATTCAGTACTTC. Combining the CDR3 with reference TRBV19 and TRBJ2-4 gives the whole variable domain DGGITQSPKYLFRKEGQNVTLSCEQNLNHDAMYWYRQDPGQGLRLIYYSQIVNDFQKGDIAEGYSVSREKKESFPLTVTSAQKNPTAFYLCASKRRGQAKNIQYFGAGTRLSVL.

The chain couples TRBV28 to TRBJ2-5; the match to TRBD1 covers 7 bases. The CDR3 runs 15 residues. In germline, CDR1 is MDHEN, CDR2 SYDVKM. With V trimmed by 6 bases and J by 2 bases, 9 bases remained unmatched. The CDR3 DNA follows: TGTGCCAGCAGCCCCCCCAGACAGGGTCAAGAGACCCAGTACTTC. Translating gives CASSPPRQGQETQYF.

Concerning this clone itself: In the same sample, other DNA sequences code for this CDR3. The V and J genes are TRBV2 and TRBJ2-5; no firm D call. This CDR3 contains 11 residues. Germline CDR1 is SNHLY and CDR2 is FYNNEI. The V and J ends lost 5 bases and 0 bases respectively, with 1 base between them. The CDR3 sequence is CASSYQETQYF. In DNA form, the CDR3 reads TGTGCCAGCAGTTACCAAGAGACCCAGTACTTC.

J is TRBJ1-2 and V is TRBV5-6, with unresolved D. Trimming took 3 bases from V and 4 from J, leaving 13 bases between them. The CDR3 is made up of 14 amino acids. Germline CDR1 reads SGHDT; CDR2 reads YYEEEE. CDR3 amino acids: CASSSSMSGYGYTF. CDR3 in DNA: TGTGCCAGCAGCTCTTCAATGTCGGGCTATGGCTACACCTTC.

The chain uses TRBV5-1 and TRBJ2-2, with a tentative D call TRBD1 (5 bases). Germline-derived CDR1 and CDR2 are SGHRS and YFSETQ. This CDR3 region has 16 residues. Trimming stripped 2 bases from V and 4 bases from J, with 15 bases between. The CDR3 sequence is CASSFLPGQGTGELFF. The CDR3 DNA is TGCGCCAGCAGCTTTCTGCCGGGTCAGGGCACCGGGGAGCTGTTTTTT. The whole variable domain, remainder taken from reference TRBV5-1 and TRBJ2-2, is KAGVTQTPRYLIKTRGQQVTLSCSPISGHRSVSWYQQTPGQGLQFLFEYFSETQRNKGNFPGRFSGRQFSNSRSEMNVSTLELGDSALYLCASSFLPGQGTGELFFGEGSRLTVL.

V gene TRBV4-2 combines with J gene TRBJ2-7; TRBD1 matches at 10 bases. The CDR3 runs 15 residues. Looked up from germline, CDR1 is LGHNA and CDR2 is YNFKEQ. The V gene end was trimmed by 3 bases and the J gene end by 6 bases; junction bases not matched to a gene: 8. The CDR3 region is CASSQSGTGASEQYF. The DNA for the CDR3 is TGTGCCAGCAGCCAGTCCGGGACAGGGGCTTCCGAGCAGTACTTC.

This clone was found a few times. This chain links TRBV7-6 with TRBJ1-2; D remains ambiguous. Germline V gives CDR1 SGHVS, CDR2 FNYEAQ. Trimming took off 4 bases at V and 7 bases at J, with 13 bases between the two ends. This CDR3 spans 13 amino acids. This CDR3 is CASSSNPVFGYTF. CDR3 in DNA: TGTGCCAGCAGCTCCAACCCCGTTTTTGGCTACACCTTC.

V and J are TRBV28 and TRBJ2-5, with D possibly being TRBD2 (5 bases). CDR3 length: 15 residues. Trimming stripped 3 bases from V and 5 bases from J, with 16 bases between. Germline values: CDR1 MDHEN, CDR2 SYDVKM. The CDR3 loop reads CASSFASSPQETQYF. The CDR3 DNA reads as TGTGCCAGCAGTTTCGCGTCTAGCCCCCAGGAGACCCAGTACTTC.

J is TRBJ1-2 and V is TRBV6-5; the match to TRBD1 covers 8 bases. J lost 3 bases, V lost 2 bases, and 5 bases had no gene match. CDR1 and CDR2 from the germline V gene are MNHEY and SVGAGI. The CDR3 consists of 15 residues. As DNA, the CDR3 is TGTGCCAGCAGTTACGCCGGACAGGGATACTATGGCTACACCTTC. This sequence encodes CASSYAGQGYYGYTF.

This rearrangement joins TRBV5-6 to TRBJ1-4; a possible D gene is TRBD1 (5 bases). CDR3 size: 16 residues. The germline V gene encodes CDR1 SGHDT and CDR2 YYEEEE. The V end was cut by 1 base, the J end by 4 bases, with 14 bases between. The DNA for the CDR3 is TGTGCCAGCAGCTTGTACGGTTCCGGGGGTAATGAAAAACTGTTTTTT. This gives the protein CASSLYGSGGNEKLFF.

This rearrangement joins TRBV7-3 to TRBJ2-7; D is perhaps TRBD1 or TRBD2 (5 bases each). CDR1 is SGHTA, CDR2 FQGTGA, per germline. This CDR3 region has 14 residues. Trimming pared 4 bases from V and 1 base from J, leaving 11 bases between. CDR3 region: CASSWTGTSYEQYF. The CDR3 DNA reads as TGTGCCAGCAGCTGGACTGGGACGTCCTACGAGCAGTACTTC.

The J gene is TRBJ2-1, the V gene TRBV18; D not certain. The V end was cut by 4 bases, the J end by 5 bases, with 3 bases between. This CDR3 comprises 11 residues. Looked up from germline, CDR1 is KGHSH and CDR2 is LQKENI. This chain's CDR3 is CASSRNNEQFF. CDR3 nucleotide sequence: TGTGCCAGCTCACGTAACAATGAGCAGTTCTTC. Full variable domain (outside the CDR3, taken from reference TRBV18 and TRBJ2-1): NAGVMQNPRHLVRRRGQEARLRCSPMKGHSHVYWYRQLPEEGLKFMVYLQKENIIDESGMPKERFSAEFPKEGPSILRIQQVVRGDSAAYFCASSRNNEQFFGPGTRLTVL.

Here the CDR3 DNA reads TGTGCCAGCAGCCTCAACATGGGGGAGCTGTTTTTT. Translated, it gives CASSLNMGELFF. The chain recombines TRBV7-6 with TRBJ2-2; D ambiguous. The CDR3 loop spans 12 amino acids. The V gene's germline CDR1 is SGHVS and CDR2 FNYEAQ. V lost 5 bases and J 8 bases, leaving 9 bases between the germline ends.

The chain carries TRBV10-1 and TRBJ1-2; D not certain. V was cut by 3 bases and J by 4 bases, with 6 bases left in between. Germline V gene lookup returns CDR1 WNHNN and CDR2 SYGVQD (reference sequence). The CDR3 is 12 residues long. CDR3 DNA sequence: TGCGCCAGCAGTGAAGGGTCCTATGGCTACACCTTC. This encodes CASSEGSYGYTF.

The genes are TRBV6-1 and TRBJ2-1, with D tentatively TRBD1 (6 bases). Germline values: CDR1 MNHNS, CDR2 SASEGT. Trimming left V 6 bases short and J 0 bases short, with 15 bases between. This CDR3 has 16 amino acids. CDR3 sequence (DNA): TGTGCCAGCAGGGAACATGGGGGCGGCTCCTACAATGAGCAGTTCTTC. Encoded protein: CASREHGGGSYNEQFF.

The chain is built from TRBV21-1 and TRBJ1-1; the table names TRBD1, a call not compared with the DNA. TRBV21-1 is annotated as a pseudogene. This CDR3 comprises 15 residues. Here the CDR3 DNA reads TGTGCCAGCAGCTCGACAGGGGTCGTGTATACTGAAGCTTTCTTT. Translation gives CASSSTGVVYTEAFF.

This clone showed up just once. V and J are TRBV28 and TRBJ1-2; D is possibly TRBD1 (6 bases). This CDR3 is built from 16 residues. V was cut by 10 bases and J by 1 base, with 22 bases left in between. Germline CDR1 MDHEN, CDR2 SYDVKM. Written as DNA, the CDR3 is TGTGCCAAAGCGGGACACCGACCCACCCTTAACTATGGCTACACCTTC. Its protein product is CAKAGHRPTLNYGYTF.

This chain links TRBV19 with TRBJ1-5; 7 bases align to TRBD1. This CDR3 region has 15 residues. Trimming at V came to 6 bases and at J to 0 bases, leaving 5 bases not matched to a gene. Looked up from germline, CDR1 is LNHDA and CDR2 is SQIVND (reference sequence). The CDR3: CASSLGQHSNQPQHF. The CDR3 nucleotides are TGTGCCAGTAGCTTGGGACAGCATAGCAATCAGCCCCAGCATTTT.

The V and J genes are TRBV6-1 and TRBJ1-2, with a possible D match to TRBD1 (6 bases). V was trimmed by 7 bases and J by 7 bases, leaving 13 bases between them. Germline CDR1 is MNHNS and CDR2 is SASEGT. This CDR3 has 12 amino acids. The CDR3 sequence: CASTTGLAGYTF. CDR3 DNA: TGTGCCAGCACAACAGGGCTGGCTGGCTACACCTTC.

The rearrangement joins TRBV7-8 to TRBJ2-7; 9 bases fit TRBD1. Germline V gene data show CDR1 as SGHVS and CDR2 as FQNEAQ. The CDR3 is 15 residues long. V gave up 4 bases and J gave up 2 bases; unmatched junction bases: 6. The CDR3 nucleotides read TGTGCCAGCAGCTACCGGGACAGGGACACCTACGAGCAGTACTTC. It is translated as CASSYRDRDTYEQYF.

This chain connects TRBV6-6 to TRBJ2-5; 8 bases align to TRBD2. J gave up 0 bases and V 2 bases, and 5 bases lay outside the gene matches. Per germline, CDR1 MNHNY and CDR2 SVGAGI (reference sequence). This CDR3 region has 16 residues. CDR3 protein: CASSYIGGRYQETQYF. CDR3 DNA sequence: TGTGCCAGCAGTTACATCGGCGGGAGGTACCAAGAGACCCAGTACTTC.

This clone came up a few times. This chain connects TRBV20-1 to TRBJ2-1; no reliable D call. From germline, CDR1 is DFQATT and CDR2 SNEGSKA (reference sequence). The germline V and J ends were trimmed by 3 bases and 11 bases, with 11 bases remaining between them. The CDR3 is 11 amino acids. CDR3: CSASLLPKQFF. DNA of the CDR3: TGCAGTGCTAGTCTACTACCCAAGCAGTTCTTC.

This clone is labeled medium-sized. This sequence joins TRBV2 and TRBJ2-7; TRBD2 matches at 7 bases. The CDR3 is 15 residues long. Trimming cost V 2 bases and J 5 bases; bases outside gene matches: 9. CDR1 is SNHLY, CDR2 FYNNEI, per germline. The CDR3 region has the DNA TGTGCCAGCAGTGAATTTGGCGGGAGAAGCGACGAGCAGTACTTC. It translates to CASSEFGGRSDEQYF.

V and J are TRBV15 and TRBJ1-2, with unresolved D. Per the germline V gene, CDR1 is LNHNV and CDR2 is YYDKDF (reference sequence). The CDR3 runs 14 residues. V dropped 0 bases and J dropped 9 bases, with 14 bases sitting between them. CDR3 residues: CATSRDTPAFSYTF. The DNA for the CDR3 is TGTGCCACCAGCAGAGATACCCCAGCCTTCAGCTACACCTTC. The full variable domain, rest sourced from reference TRBV15 and TRBJ1-2, is DAMVIQNPRYQVTQFGKPVTLSCSQTLNHNVMYWYQQKSSQAPKLLFHYYDKDFNNEADTPDNFQSRRPNTSFCFLDIRSPGLGDTAMYLCATSRDTPAFSYTFGSGTRLTVV.